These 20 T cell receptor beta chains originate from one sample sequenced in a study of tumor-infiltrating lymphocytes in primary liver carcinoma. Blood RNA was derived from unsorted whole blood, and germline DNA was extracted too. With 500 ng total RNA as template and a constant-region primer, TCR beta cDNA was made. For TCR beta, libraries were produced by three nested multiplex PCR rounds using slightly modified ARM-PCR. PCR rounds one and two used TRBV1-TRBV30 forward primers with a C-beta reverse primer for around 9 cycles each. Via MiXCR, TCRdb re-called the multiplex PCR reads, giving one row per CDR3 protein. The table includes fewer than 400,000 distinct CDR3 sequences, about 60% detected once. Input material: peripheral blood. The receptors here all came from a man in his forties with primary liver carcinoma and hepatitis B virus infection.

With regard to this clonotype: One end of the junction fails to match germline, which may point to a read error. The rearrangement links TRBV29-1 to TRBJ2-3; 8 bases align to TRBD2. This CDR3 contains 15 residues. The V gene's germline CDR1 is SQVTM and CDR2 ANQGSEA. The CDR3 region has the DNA TGTAGCGTTGAAGGCGGGGGGCTGAGCACAGATACGCAGTATTTT. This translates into CSVEGGGLSTDTQYF.

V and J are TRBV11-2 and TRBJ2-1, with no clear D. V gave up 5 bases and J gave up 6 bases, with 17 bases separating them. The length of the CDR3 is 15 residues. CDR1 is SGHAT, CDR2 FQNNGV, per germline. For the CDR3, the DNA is TGTGCCAGCAGCCCCCTAGAGACGGAGAGCAATGAGCAGTTCTTC. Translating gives CASSPLETESNEQFF. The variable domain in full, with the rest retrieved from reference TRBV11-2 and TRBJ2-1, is EAGVAQSPRYKIIEKRQSVAFWCNPISGHATLYWYQQILGQGPKLLIQFQNNGVVDDSQLPKDRFSAERLKGVDSTLKIQPAKLEDSAVYLCASSPLETESNEQFFGPGTRLTVL.

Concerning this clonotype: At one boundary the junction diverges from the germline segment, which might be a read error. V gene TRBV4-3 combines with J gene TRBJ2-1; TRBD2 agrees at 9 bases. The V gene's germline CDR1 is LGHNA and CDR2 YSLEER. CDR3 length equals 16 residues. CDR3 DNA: TGCGCCAGCAACCAAGATATCGTTCGGAAAGGGGTTAGCGGGAGCTTC. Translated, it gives CASNQDIVRKGVSGSF.

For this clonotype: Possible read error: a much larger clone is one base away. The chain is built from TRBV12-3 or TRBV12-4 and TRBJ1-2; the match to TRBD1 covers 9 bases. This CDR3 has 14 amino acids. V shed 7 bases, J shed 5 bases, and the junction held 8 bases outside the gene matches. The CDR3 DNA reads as TGTGCCAGCAACCGGGGACAGGGCTTGTATGGCTACACCTTC. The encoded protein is CASNRGQGLYGYTF.

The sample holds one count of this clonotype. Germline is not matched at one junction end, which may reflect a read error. As DNA, the CDR3 is TGTGCCAGCAGCCAAGTTACGGGTACGGCAGGCAATGAGCAGATCTTC. Protein sequence: CASSQVTGTAGNEQIF. The chain links TRBV14 to TRBJ2-1; D is uncertain. The CDR3 contains 16 residues. Per germline, CDR1 SGHDN and CDR2 FVKESK. The full variable domain, completed using reference TRBV14 and TRBJ2-1, is EAGVTQFPSHSVIEKGQTVTLRCDPISGHDNLYWYRRVMGKEIKFLLHFVKESKQDESGMPNNRFLAERTGGTYSTLKVQPAELEDSGVYFCASSQVTGTAGNEQIFGPGTRLTVL.

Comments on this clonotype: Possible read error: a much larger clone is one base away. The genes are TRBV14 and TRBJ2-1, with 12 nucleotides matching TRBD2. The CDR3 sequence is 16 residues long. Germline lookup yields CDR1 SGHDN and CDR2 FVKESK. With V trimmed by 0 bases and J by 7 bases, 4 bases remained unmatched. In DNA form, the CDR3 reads TGTGCCAGCAGCCAAGATCTACTAGCGGGAGGAAATGAGCAGTTCTTC. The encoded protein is CASSQDLLAGGNEQFF.

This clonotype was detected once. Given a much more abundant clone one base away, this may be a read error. The CDR3 sequence: CAIRASGSTDKQYF. CDR3 nucleotide sequence: TGTGCCATCAGGGCTAGCGGCAGCACAGATAAGCAGTATTTT. This sequence joins TRBV10-3 and TRBJ2-3; 7 nucleotides align to TRBD2. Germline V lookup: CDR1 ENHRY, CDR2 SYGVKD. The CDR3 extends over 14 amino acids.

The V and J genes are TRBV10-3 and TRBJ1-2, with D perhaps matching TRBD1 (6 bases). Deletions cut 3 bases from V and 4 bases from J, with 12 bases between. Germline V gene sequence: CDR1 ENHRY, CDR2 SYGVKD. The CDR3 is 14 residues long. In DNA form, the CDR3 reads TGTGCCATCAGTGAAACAGGGCTGAGCTATGGCTACACCTTC. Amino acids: CAISETGLSYGYTF.

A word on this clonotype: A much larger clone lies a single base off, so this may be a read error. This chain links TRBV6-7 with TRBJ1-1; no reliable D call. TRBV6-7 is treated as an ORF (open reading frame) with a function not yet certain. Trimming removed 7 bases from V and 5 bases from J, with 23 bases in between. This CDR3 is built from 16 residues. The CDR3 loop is CASTVWRRREETEAFF. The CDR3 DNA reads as TGTGCCAGCACGGTGTGGAGAAGGCGGGAGGAGACTGAAGCTTTCTTT.

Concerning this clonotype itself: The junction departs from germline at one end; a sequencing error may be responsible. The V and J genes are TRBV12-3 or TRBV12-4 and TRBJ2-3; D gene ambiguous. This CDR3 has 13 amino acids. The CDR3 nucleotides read TGTGTCAGCAGCCCCATAAAAGCAGATACGCAGTATTTT. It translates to CVSSPIKADTQYF.

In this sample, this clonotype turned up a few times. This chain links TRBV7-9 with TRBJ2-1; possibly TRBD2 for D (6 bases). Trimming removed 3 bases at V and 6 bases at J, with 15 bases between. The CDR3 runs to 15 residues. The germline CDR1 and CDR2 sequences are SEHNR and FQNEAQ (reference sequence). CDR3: CASSFDGTGTNEQFF. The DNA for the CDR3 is TGTGCCAGCAGCTTTGACGGGACTGGAACCAATGAGCAGTTCTTC. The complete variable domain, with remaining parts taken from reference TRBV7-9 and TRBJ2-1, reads DTGVSQNPRHKITKRGQNVTFRCDPISEHNRLYWYRQTLGQGPEFLTYFQNEAQLEKSRLLSDRFSAERPKGSFSTLEIQRTEQGDSAMYLCASSFDGTGTNEQFFGPGTRLTVL.

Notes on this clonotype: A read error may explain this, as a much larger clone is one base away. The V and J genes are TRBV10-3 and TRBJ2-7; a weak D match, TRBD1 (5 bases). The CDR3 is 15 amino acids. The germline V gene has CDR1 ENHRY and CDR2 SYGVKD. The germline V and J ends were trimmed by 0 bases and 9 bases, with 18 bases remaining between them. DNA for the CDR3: TGTGCCATCAGTGAGTCGAAAGCCTGGGGCGACGGGCAGTACTTC. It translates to CAISESKAWGDGQYF.

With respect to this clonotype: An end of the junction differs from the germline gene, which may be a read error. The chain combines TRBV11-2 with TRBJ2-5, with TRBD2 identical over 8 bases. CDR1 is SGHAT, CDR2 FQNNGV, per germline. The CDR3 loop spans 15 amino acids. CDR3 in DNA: TGTGCCAGTAGCTCCGGGTTAGCGGGACAAAAGACCCAGTACTTC. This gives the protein CASSSGLAGQKTQYF.

CDR3 sequence: CASSLGGLQETQYF. CDR3 in DNA: TGTGCCAGCAGCTTAGGAGGGCTCCAAGAGACCCAGTACTTC. The J gene is TRBJ2-5, the V gene TRBV7-9; a possible D gene is TRBD2 (5 bases). CDR3 length: 14 amino acids. The V gene's germline CDR1 is SEHNR and CDR2 FQNEAQ (reference sequence). Trimming cost V 1 base and J 1 base, with 7 bases left between them.

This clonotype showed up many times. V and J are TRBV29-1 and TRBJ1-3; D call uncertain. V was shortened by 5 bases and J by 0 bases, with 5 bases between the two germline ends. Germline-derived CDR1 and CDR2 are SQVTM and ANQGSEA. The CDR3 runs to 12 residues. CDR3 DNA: TGCAGCGTTTTGAGCTCTGGAAACACCATATATTTT. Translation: CSVLSSGNTIYF.

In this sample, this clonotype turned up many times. This CDR3 is CASSLDTGAGANVLTF. CDR3 nucleotides: TGTGCCAGCAGCTTAGATACAGGGGCTGGGGCCAACGTCCTGACTTTC. The rearrangement uses TRBV11-1 and TRBJ2-6, with 7 bases that match TRBD1. Germline V gives CDR1 SGHAT, CDR2 FQDESV (reference sequence). After removal of 1 base from V and 2 bases from J, the junction contained 2 bases not matched to a gene. This CDR3 is built from 16 residues.

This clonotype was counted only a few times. The CDR3 DNA reads TGTGCCAGCAGCTTGACGGTGCGTCAATACGAGCAGTACTTC. Protein: CASSLTVRQYEQYF. This chain uses TRBV5-5 with TRBJ2-7; D is unclear. Between the trimmed V and J ends, which lost 1 base and 4 bases, there was a span of 12 bases. The germline V gene encodes CDR1 SGHKS and CDR2 YYEKEE (reference sequence). This CDR3 has 14 residues. The variable domain in full, with the rest retrieved from reference TRBV5-5 and TRBJ2-7, is DAGVTQSPTHLIKTRGQQVTLRCSPISGHKSVSWYQQVLGQGPQFIFQYYEKEERGRGNFPDRFSARQFPNYSSELNVNALLLGDSALYLCASSLTVRQYEQYFGPGTRLTVT.

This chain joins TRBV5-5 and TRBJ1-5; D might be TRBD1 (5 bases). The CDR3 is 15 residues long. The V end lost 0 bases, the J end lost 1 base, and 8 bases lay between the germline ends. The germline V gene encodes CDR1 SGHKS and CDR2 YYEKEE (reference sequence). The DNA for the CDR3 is TGTGCCAGCAGCTTGGTCAGGGCCAGCAATCAGCCCCAGCATTTT. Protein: CASSLVRASNQPQHF.

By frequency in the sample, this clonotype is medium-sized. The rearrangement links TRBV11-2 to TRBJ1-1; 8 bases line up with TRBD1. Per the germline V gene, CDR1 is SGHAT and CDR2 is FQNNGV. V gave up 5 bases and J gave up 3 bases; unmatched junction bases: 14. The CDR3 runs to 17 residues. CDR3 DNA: TGTGCCAGCAGCCAGGGGGCGGCGGGCAAAAGGGACACTGAAGCTTTCTTT. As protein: CASSQGAAGKRDTEAFF.

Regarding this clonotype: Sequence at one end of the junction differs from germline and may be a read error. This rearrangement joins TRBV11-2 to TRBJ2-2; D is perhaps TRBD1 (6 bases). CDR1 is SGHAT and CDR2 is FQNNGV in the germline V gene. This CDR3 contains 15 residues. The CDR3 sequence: CASSSGHLNTGKLFF. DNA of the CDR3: TGTGCCAGCAGCTCGGGACATCTGAACACCGGGAAGCTGTTTTTT.